This entry describes one T cell receptor beta chain. The CDR3 spans 14 residues. CDR1 KGHSH and CDR2 LQKENI come from the germline V gene. The V segment lost 5 bases and the J segment 4 bases; nucleotides outside the gene matches: 8. The data were obtained in a study of control samples from healthy donors and cancer patients. This table comes from immunoSEQ multiplex PCR, and its TCRdb copy is limited to in-frame clones, with some not included. The data show 130,000 or so clones, roughly 90% seen once. The material sequenced was PBMCs. The J gene is TRBJ2-7, the V gene TRBV18; 7 nucleotides match TRBD1. This clonotype was sampled from a man in his fifties with head and neck cancer. The CDR3 loop is CASSLGQNGYEQYF. The CDR3 coding sequence is TGTGCCAGCTCATTGGGACAGAACGGGTACGAGCAGTACTTC.